This T cell receptor (beta chain) was recorded in a study of blood T cell repertoires in COVID-19. Study summary: Sources were T cells, B-cell-depleted T cells, or PBMCs; the material itself was cDNA or gDNA.

The germline CDR1 and CDR2 sequences are MNHEY and SMNVEV (reference sequence). V was clipped by 6 bases and J by 1 base; unmatched bases: 5. This CDR3 comprises 14 residues. Using immunoSEQ multiplex PCR, the repertoire was profiled, and TCRdb retains in-frame clones only, with some absent. Among around 140,000 clones listed, around 89% were seen once. Followed over time, Seattle patients had been enrolled while infection was active. The TCR comes from a man between 60 and 75 years old with COVID-19, enrolled during active disease. Sequenced material: peripheral blood. This chain links TRBV27 with TRBJ2-7; 8 nucleotides match TRBD1. Here the CDR3 reads CASRRQGSSYEQYF. The DNA for the CDR3 is TGTGCCAGCAGGCGACAGGGGTCGTCCTACGAGCAGTACTTC.